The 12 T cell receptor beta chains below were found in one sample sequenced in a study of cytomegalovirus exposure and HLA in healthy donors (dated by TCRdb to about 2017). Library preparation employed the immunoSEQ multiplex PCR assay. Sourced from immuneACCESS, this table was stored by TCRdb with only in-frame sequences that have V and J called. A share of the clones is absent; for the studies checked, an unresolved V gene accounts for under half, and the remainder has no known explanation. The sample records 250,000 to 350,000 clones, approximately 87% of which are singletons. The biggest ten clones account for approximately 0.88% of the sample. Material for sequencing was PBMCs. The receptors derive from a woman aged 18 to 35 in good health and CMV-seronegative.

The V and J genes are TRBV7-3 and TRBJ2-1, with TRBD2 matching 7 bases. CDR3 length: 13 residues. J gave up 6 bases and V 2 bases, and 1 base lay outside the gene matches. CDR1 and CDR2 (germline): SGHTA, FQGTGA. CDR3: CASSLGTTNEQFF. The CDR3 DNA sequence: TGTGCCAGCAGCTTAGGGACTACCAATGAGCAGTTCTTC.

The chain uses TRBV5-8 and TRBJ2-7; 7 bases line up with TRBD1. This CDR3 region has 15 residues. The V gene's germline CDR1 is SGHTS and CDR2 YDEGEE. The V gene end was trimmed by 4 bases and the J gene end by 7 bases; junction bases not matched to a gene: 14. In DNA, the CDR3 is TGTGCCAGCAGCCCTAGACAGGGTTACCTGGGTGAGCAGTACTTC. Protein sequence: CASSPRQGYLGEQYF. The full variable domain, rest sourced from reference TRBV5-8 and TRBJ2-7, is EAGVTQSPTHLIKTRGQQATLRCSPISGHTSVYWYQQALGLGLQFLLWYDEGEERNRGNFPPRFSGRQFPNYSSELNVNALELEDSALYLCASSPRQGYLGEQYFGPGTRLTVT.

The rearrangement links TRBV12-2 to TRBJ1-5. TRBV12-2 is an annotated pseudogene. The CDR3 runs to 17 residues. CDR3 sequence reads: CASRPSKVPPGGQPQHF. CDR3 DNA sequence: TGTGCAAGTCGCCCGTCTAAAGTCCCCCCCGGGGGGCAGCCCCAGCATTTT.

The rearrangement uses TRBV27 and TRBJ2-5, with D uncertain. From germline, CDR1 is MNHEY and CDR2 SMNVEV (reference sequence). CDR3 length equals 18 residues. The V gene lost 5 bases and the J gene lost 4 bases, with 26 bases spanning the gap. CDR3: CASSPLDPPRETTETQYF. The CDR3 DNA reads TGTGCCAGCAGTCCTCTAGACCCCCCCCGTGAGACGACAGAGACCCAGTACTTC.

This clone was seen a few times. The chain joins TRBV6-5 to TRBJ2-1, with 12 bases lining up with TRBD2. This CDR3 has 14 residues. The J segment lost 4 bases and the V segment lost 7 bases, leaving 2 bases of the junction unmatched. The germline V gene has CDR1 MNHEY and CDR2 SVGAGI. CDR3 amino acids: CASTGTSGYNEQFF. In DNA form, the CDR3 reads TGTGCCAGCACCGGGACTAGCGGGTACAATGAGCAGTTCTTC.

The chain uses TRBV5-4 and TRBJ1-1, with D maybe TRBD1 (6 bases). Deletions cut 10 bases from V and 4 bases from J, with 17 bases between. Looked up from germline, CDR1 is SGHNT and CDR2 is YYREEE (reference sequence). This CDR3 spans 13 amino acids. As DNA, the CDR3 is TGTGCCGGGGTTAAACAGGGTAGCACTGAAGCTTTCTTT. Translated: CAGVKQGSTEAFF.

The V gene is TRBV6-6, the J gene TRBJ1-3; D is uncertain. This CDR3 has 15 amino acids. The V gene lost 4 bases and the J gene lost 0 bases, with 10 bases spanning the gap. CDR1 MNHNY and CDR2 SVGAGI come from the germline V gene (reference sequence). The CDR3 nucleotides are TGTGCCAGCAGTTTAGGCCCAGGCTCTGGAAACACCATATATTTT. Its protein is CASSLGPGSGNTIYF.

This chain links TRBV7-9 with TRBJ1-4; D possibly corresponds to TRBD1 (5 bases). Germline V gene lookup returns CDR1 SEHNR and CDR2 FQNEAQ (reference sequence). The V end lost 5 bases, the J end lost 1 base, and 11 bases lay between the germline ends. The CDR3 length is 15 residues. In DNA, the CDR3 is TGTGCCAGCAGCACAGGCAGGGTAACTAATGAAAAACTGTTTTTT. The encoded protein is CASSTGRVTNEKLFF.

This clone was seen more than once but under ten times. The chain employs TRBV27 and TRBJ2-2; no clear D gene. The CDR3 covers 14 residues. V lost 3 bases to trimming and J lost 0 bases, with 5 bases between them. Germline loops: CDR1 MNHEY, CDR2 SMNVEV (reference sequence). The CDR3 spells CASSFLANTGELFF. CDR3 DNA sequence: TGTGCCAGCAGTTTCCTCGCGAACACCGGGGAGCTGTTTTTT.

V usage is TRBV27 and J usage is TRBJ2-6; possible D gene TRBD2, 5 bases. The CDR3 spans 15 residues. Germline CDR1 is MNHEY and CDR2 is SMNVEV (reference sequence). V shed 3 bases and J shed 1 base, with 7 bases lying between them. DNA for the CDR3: TGTGCCAGCAGTTTTGGACTTTCTGGGGCCAACGTCCTGACTTTC. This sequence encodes CASSFGLSGANVLTF.

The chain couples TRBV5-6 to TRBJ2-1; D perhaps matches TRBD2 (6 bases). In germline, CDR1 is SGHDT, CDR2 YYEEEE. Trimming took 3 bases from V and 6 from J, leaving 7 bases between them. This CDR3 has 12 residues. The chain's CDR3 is CASSSGGNEQFF. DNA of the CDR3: TGTGCCAGCAGCTCCGGGGGCAATGAGCAGTTCTTC.

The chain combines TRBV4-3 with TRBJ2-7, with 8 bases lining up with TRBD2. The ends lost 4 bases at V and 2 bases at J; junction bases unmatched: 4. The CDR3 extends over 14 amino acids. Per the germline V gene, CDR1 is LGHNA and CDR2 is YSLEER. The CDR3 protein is CASSLTSGAYEQYF. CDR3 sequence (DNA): TGCGCCAGCAGCCTAACTAGCGGTGCCTACGAGCAGTACTTC.